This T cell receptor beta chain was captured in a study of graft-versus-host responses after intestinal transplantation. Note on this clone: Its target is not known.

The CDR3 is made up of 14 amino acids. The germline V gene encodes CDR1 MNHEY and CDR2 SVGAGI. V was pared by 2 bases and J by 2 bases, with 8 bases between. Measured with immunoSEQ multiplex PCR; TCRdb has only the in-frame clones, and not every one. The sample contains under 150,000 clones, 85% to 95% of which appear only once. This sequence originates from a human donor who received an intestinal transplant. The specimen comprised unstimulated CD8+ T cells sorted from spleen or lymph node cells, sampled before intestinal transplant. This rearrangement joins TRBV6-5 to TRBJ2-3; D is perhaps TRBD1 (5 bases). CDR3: CASSYRGNTDTQYF. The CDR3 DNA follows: TGTGCCAGCAGTTACAGGGGCAACACAGATACGCAGTATTTT.